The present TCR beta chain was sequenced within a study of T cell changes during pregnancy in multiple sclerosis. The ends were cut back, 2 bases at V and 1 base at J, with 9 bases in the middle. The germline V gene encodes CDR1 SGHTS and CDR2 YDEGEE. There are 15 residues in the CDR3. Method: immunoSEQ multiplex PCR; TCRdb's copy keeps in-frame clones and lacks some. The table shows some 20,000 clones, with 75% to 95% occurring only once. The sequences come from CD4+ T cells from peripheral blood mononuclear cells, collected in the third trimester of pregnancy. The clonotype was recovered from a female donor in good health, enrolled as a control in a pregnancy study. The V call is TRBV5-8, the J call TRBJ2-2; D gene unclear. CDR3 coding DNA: TGTGCCAGCAGCTTTTCCATCAGGAACACCGGGGAGCTGTTTTTT. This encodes CASSFSIRNTGELFF.